A selection of T cell receptor beta chains follows, all from one sample in a study of T cells generated in artificial thymic organoids. TCRdb passed the 5' RACE reads through MiXCR, listing each CDR3 protein once. The sample comprises fewer than 9,000 distinct CDR3 sequences, roughly 18% of which are singletons, and 1.4% rests with the top ten. The sequenced material came from naive CD8+ T cells from the thymus. These receptors all stem from a human donor who gave cord blood stem cells for thymic organoid culture, a cardiac surgery patient who gave postnatal thymus, or a blood donor (not recorded which). The CDR3 runs from the conserved cysteine through the conserved F or W. Each record gives: V gene, clone size, CDR3 length, J gene, D gene, CDR3 protein, CDR3 DNA. D genes are given only for firm matches. Expanded clones get a size class; other rows say once, few or many, or leave the size out.

>TRBV6-1|medium-sized|14|TRBJ2-7|-
CASGAGVPPYEQYF
TGTGCCAGCGGGGCCGGTGTACCCCCCTACGAGCAGTACTTC
>TRBV13|-|17|TRBJ2-3|TRBD2
CASSLNPSGGTTDTQYF
TGTGCCAGCAGCTTAAATCCTAGCGGGGGGACCACAGATACGCAGTATTTT
>TRBV6-5|-|15|TRBJ2-2|-
CATGPLIPTSGELFF
TGTGCCACAGGACCCCTTATACCTACTTCCGGGGAGCTGTTTTTT
>TRBV27|medium-sized|14|TRBJ2-1|TRBD2
CASSGLARYNEQFF
TGTGCCAGCAGTGGACTAGCGCGATACAATGAGCAGTTCTTC
>TRBV30|many|13|TRBJ2-1|TRBD2
CAWSVWGGNEQFF
TGTGCCTGGAGTGTATGGGGGGGCAATGAGCAGTTCTTC
>TRBV27|few|15|TRBJ2-1|TRBD2
CASRTLAATYNEQFF
TGTGCCAGCAGGACACTAGCGGCAACCTACAATGAGCAGTTCTTC
>TRBV27|-|14|TRBJ1-5|TRBD1
CASSGGTGMRPQHF
TGTGCCAGCAGTGGAGGGACAGGGATGAGGCCCCAGCATTTT
>TRBV9|medium-sized|17|TRBJ2-2|TRBD1
CASSNPYRGPDTGELFF
TGTGCCAGCAGCAATCCATACAGGGGGCCGGACACCGGGGAGCTGTTTTTT
>TRBV28|-|15|TRBJ1-5|-
CASSLFIRGKQPQHF
TGTGCCAGCAGTTTATTCATCAGGGGCAAGCAGCCCCAGCATTTT
>TRBV20-1|medium-sized|16|TRBJ2-7|-
CSARDGGAGYSYEQYF
TGCAGTGCTAGAGATGGTGGGGCGGGATACTCCTACGAGCAGTACTTC
>TRBV27|medium-sized|12|TRBJ2-2|-
CASSFGSGELFF
TGTGCCAGCAGTTTTGGGTCCGGGGAGCTGTTTTTT
>TRBV21-1|few|8|TRBJ1-2|-
CASSDELF
TGTGCCAGCAGCGACGAACTCTTC
>TRBV19|many|15|TRBJ2-7|-
CASSNVAVGPYEQYF
TGTGCCAGTAGTAATGTGGCAGTGGGGCCCTACGAGCAGTACTTC